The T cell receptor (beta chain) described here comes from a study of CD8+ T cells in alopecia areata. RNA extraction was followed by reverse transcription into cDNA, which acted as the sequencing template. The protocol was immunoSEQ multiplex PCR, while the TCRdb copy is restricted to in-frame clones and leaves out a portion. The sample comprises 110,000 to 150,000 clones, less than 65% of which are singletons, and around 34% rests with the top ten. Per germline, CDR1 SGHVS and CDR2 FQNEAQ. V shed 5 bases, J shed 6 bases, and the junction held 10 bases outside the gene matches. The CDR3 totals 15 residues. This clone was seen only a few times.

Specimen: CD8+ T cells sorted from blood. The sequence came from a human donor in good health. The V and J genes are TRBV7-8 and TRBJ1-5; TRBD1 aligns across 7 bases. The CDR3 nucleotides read TGTGCCAGCAGCCCATATGCAGGGGGGAGTCAGCCCCAGCATTTT. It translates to CASSPYAGGSQPQHF.